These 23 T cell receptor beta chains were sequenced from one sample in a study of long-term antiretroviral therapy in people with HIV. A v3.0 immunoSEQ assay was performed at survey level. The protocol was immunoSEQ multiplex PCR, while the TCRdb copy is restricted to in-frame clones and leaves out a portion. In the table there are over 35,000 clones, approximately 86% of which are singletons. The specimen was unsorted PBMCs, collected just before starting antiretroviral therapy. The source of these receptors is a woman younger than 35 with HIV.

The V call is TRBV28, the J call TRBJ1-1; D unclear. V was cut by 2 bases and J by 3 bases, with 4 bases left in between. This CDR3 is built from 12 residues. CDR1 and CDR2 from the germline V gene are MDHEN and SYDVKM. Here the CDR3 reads CASSLQDTEAFF. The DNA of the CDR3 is TGTGCCAGCAGTTTACAGGACACTGAAGCTTTCTTT.

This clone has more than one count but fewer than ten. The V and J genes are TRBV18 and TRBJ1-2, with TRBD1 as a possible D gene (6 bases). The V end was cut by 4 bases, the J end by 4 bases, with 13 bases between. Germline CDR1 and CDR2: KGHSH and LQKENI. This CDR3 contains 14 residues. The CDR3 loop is CASSQEDRIYGYTF. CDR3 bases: TGTGCCAGCTCACAAGAAGACAGGATCTATGGCTACACCTTC.

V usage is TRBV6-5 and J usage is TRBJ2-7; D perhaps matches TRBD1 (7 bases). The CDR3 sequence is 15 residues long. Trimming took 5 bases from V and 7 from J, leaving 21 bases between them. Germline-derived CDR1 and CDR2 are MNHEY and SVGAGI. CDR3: CASSPEGRGAREQYF. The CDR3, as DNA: TGTGCCAGCAGTCCCGAAGGCAGGGGGGCGCGAGAGCAGTACTTC.

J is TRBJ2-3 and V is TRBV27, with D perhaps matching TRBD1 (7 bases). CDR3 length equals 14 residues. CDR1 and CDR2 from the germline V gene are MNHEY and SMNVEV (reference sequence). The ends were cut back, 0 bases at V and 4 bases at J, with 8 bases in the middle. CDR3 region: CASSLSRGADTQYF. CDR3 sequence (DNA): TGTGCCAGCAGTTTATCCAGGGGGGCAGATACGCAGTATTTT.

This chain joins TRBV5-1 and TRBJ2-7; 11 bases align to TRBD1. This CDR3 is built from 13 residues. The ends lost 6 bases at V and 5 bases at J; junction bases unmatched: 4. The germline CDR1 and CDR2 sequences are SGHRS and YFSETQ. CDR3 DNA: TGCGCCAGCACGAGGACAGGGGGCCACGAGCAGTACTTC. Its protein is CASTRTGGHEQYF.

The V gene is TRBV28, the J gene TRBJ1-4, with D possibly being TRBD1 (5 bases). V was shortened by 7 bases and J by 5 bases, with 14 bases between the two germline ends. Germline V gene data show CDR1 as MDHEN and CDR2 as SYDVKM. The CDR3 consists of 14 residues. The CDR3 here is CASTKPGRNEKLFF. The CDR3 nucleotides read TGTGCCAGCACTAAGCCGGGACGAAATGAAAAACTGTTTTTT.

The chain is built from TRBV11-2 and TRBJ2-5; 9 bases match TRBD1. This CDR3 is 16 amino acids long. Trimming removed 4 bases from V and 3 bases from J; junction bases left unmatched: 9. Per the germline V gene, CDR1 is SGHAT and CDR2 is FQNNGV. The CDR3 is CASSSTGGSWEETQYF. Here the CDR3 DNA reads TGTGCCAGCAGCTCCACAGGGGGCTCCTGGGAAGAGACCCAGTACTTC. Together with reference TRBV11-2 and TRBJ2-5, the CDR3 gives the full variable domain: EAGVAQSPRYKIIEKRQSVAFWCNPISGHATLYWYQQILGQGPKLLIQFQNNGVVDDSQLPKDRFSAERLKGVDSTLKIQPAKLEDSAVYLCASSSTGGSWEETQYFGPGTRLLVL.

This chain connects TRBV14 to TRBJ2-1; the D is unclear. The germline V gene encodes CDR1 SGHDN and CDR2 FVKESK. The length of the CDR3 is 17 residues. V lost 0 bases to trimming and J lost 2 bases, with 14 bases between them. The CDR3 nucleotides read TGTGCCAGCAGCCAAGATATCAACTTCTGGGCCTACAATGAGCAGTTCTTC. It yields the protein CASSQDINFWAYNEQFF.

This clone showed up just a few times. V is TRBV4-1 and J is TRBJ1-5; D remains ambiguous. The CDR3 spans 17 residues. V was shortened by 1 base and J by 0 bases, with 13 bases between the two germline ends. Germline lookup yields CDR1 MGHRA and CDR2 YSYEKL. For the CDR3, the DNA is TGCGCCAGCAGCCAAGGATCCTCCTCTTATAGCAATCAGCCCCAGCATTTT. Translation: CASSQGSSSYSNQPQHF.

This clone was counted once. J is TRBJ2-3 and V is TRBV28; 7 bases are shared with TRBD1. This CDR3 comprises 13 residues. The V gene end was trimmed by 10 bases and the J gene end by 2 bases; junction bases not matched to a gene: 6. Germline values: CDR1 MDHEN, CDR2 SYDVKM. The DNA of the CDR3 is TGTGCCACCCGGGACAGACCCACAGATACGCAGTATTTT. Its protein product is CATRDRPTDTQYF.

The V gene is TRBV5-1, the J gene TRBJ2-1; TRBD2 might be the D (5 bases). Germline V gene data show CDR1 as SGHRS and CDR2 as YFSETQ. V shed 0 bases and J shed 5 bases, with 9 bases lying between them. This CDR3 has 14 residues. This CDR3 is CASSLGHGDNEQFF. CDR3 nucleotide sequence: TGCGCCAGCAGCTTGGGGCACGGGGACAATGAGCAGTTCTTC.

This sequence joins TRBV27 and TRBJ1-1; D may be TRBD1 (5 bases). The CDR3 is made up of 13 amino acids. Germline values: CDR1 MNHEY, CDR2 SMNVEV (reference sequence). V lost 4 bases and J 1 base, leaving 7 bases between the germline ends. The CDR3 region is CASSYGGNTEAFF. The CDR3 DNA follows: TGTGCCAGCAGTTACGGGGGGAACACTGAAGCTTTCTTT.

CDR3 loop: CASSESEGQGGRRDYGYTF. The CDR3 bases are TGCGCCAGCAGTGAGTCCGAGGGTCAGGGAGGGCGGCGGGATTATGGCTACACCTTC. The V and J genes are TRBV10-1 and TRBJ1-2; a weak D match, TRBD1 (5 bases). The germline V gene encodes CDR1 WNHNN and CDR2 SYGVQD (reference sequence). The CDR3 loop spans 19 amino acids. Trimming left V 0 bases short and J 5 bases short, with 25 bases between.

This CDR3 is CASSPSGREVADTQYF. The CDR3 nucleotides are TGTGCCAGCTCACCATCCGGACGGGAGGTGGCAGATACGCAGTATTTT. The chain is built from TRBV18 and TRBJ2-3, with 7 bases matching TRBD2. This CDR3 region has 16 residues. The germline CDR1 and CDR2 sequences are KGHSH and LQKENI. J was trimmed by 4 bases and V by 2 bases; bases with no gene match: 9.

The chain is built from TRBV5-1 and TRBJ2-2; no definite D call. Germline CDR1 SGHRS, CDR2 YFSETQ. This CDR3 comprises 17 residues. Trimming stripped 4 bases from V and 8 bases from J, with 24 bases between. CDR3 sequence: CASSPGATTASPGELFF. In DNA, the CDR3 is TGCGCCAGCAGCCCAGGAGCGACCACAGCCTCACCAGGGGAGCTGTTTTTT.

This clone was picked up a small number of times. CDR3 sequence reads: CASAGAGGSYNEQFF. Here the CDR3 DNA reads TGTGCTAGTGCCGGGGCGGGGGGCTCCTACAATGAGCAGTTCTTC. The chain recombines TRBV12-5 with TRBJ2-1, with 8 positions matching TRBD2. J gave up 0 bases and V 7 bases, and 5 bases lay outside the gene matches. Germline CDR1 is LGHNT and CDR2 is FRNRAP. The CDR3 has 15 residues.

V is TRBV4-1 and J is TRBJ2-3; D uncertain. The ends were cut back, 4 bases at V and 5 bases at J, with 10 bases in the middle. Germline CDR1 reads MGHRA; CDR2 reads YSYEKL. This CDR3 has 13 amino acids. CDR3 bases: TGCGCCAGCAGCCGGGAAAGTCTAGATACGCAGTATTTT. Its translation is CASSRESLDTQYF.

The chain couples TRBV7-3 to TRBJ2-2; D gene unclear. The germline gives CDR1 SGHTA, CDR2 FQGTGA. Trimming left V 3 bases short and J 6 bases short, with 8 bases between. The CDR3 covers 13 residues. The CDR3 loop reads CASSFIYPGELFF. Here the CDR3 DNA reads TGTGCCAGCAGCTTCATTTACCCCGGGGAGCTGTTTTTT.

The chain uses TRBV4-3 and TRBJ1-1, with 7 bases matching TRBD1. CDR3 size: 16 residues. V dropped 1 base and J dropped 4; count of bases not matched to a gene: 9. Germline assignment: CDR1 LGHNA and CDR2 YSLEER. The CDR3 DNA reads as TGCGCCAGCAGCCAAGTCGTCACCTCAGGGGGCACTGAAGCTTTCTTT. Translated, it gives CASSQVVTSGGTEAFF.

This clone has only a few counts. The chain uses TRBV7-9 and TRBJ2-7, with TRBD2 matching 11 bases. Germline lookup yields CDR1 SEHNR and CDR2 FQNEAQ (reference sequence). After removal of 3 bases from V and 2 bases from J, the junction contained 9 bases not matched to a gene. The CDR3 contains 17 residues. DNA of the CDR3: TGTGCCAGCAGCTTGAGGCGTACTAGCGGGAGTCCCTACGAGCAGTACTTC. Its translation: CASSLRRTSGSPYEQYF.

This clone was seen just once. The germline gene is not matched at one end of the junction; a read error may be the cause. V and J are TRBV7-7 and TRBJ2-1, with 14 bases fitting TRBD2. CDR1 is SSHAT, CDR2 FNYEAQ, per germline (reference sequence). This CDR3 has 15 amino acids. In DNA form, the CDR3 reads TGTGCTAGCAGCTCGGGACTAGCGGGAGCCAATGAGCAGTTCTTC. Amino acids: CASSSGLAGANEQFF.

The CDR3 spells CASGLRVDEQFF. CDR3 in DNA: TGTGCTAGTGGTCTCCGGGTTGATGAGCAGTTCTTC. V is TRBV12-5 and J is TRBJ2-1, with unresolved D. The CDR3 is made up of 12 amino acids. Looked up from germline, CDR1 is LGHNT and CDR2 is FRNRAP. Trimming took off 5 bases at V and 8 bases at J, with 10 bases between the two ends.

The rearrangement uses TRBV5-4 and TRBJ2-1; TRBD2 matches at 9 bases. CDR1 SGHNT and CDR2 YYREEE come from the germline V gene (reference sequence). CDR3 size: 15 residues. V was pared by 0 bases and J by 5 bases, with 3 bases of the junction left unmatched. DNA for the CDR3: TGTGCCAGCAGCTTGGGACTAGCGGTCGACAATGAGCAGTTCTTC. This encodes CASSLGLAVDNEQFF.